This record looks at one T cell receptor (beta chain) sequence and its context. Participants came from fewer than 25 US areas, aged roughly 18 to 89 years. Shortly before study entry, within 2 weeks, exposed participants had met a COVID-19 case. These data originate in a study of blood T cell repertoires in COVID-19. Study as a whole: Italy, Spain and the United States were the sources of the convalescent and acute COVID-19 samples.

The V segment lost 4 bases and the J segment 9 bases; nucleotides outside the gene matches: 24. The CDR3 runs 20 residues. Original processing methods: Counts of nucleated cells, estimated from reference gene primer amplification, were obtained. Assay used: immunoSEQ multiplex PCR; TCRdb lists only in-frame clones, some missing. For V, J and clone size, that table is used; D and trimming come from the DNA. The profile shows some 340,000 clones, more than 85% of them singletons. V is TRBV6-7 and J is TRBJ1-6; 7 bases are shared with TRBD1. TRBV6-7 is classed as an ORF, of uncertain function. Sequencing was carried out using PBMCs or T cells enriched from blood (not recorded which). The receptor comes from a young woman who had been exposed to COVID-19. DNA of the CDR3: TGTGCCAGCAGTTCCGACCCCACACACAGGGGTTTGACGACAGTTTCACCCCTCCACTTT. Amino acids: CASSSDPTHRGLTTVSPLHF.